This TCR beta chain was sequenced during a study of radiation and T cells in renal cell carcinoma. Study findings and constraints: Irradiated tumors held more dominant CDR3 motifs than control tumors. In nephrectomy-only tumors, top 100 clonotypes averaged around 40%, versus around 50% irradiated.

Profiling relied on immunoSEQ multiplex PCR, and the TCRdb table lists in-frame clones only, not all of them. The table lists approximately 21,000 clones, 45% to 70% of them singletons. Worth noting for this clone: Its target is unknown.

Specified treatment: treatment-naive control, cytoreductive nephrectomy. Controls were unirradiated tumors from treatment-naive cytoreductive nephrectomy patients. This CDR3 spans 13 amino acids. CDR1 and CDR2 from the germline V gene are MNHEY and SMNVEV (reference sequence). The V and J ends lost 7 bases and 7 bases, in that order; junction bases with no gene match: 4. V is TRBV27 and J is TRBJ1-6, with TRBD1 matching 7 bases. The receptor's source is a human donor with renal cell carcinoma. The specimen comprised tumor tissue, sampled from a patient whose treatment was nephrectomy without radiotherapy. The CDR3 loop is CASMTGRNSPLHF. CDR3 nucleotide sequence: TGTGCCAGCATGACAGGGAGGAATTCACCCCTCCACTTT.